The 25 T cell receptor beta chains below come from one sample, sequenced in a study of T-cell reconstitution after alpha-beta-depleted transplantation in children. Unique molecular identifiers were incorporated when the TCRbeta library was constructed. TCRdb processed the PCR reads anew with MiXCR; each CDR3 protein has one entry. Seen here are 85,000 to 120,000 distinct CDR3 sequences, 6% to 9% observed once, and the top ten hold 16%. The sample here was PBMCs, taken before TCRalphabeta/CD19-depleted stem cell transplant. The source of these receptors is a boy younger than 10 with acute lymphoblastic leukemia, due to receive a stem cell transplant.

This clonotype was seen a handful of times. The gene calls are TRBV7-8 and TRBJ2-1; TRBD2 matches at 7 bases. The CDR3 runs 15 residues. Looked up from germline, CDR1 is SGHVS and CDR2 is FQNEAQ. V lost 4 bases and J lost 3; bases outside the gene matches: 6. The CDR3 region has the DNA TGTGCCAGCAGCTCCAGCGGGGAAGGCTACAATGAGCAGTTCTTC. It translates to CASSSSGEGYNEQFF.

This clonotype was counted at least ten times. The rearrangement links TRBV5-1 to TRBJ1-4; 9 bases match TRBD1. The CDR3 sequence is 14 residues long. Germline loops: CDR1 SGHRS, CDR2 YFSETQ. The trim removed 0 bases at V and 8 bases at J, leaving 2 bases unmatched. CDR3 DNA sequence: TGCGCCAGCAGCTTGGGACAGGGGGGCGAAAAACTGTTTTTT. Its protein is CASSLGQGGEKLFF.

This clonotype was counted at least ten times. V usage is TRBV5-1 and J usage is TRBJ2-1; D is unresolved. CDR1 SGHRS and CDR2 YFSETQ come from the germline V gene. V lost 2 bases, J lost 1 base, and 7 bases lay in between. The CDR3 consists of 14 residues. This CDR3 reads CASSFLESYNEQFF. CDR3 nucleotide sequence: TGCGCCAGCAGCTTCCTGGAGTCCTACAATGAGCAGTTCTTC.

The table lists this clonotype with many counts. The gene calls are TRBV9 and TRBJ1-2; D gene ambiguous. This CDR3 has 14 residues. From germline, CDR1 is SGDLS and CDR2 YYNGEE. The V end lost 0 bases, the J end lost 2 bases, and 8 bases lay between the germline ends. CDR3 sequence: CASSVVTVNYGYTF. CDR3 bases: TGTGCCAGCAGCGTAGTGACGGTGAACTATGGCTACACCTTC.

In this sample, this clonotype turned up many times. V gene TRBV15 combines with J gene TRBJ1-3; D is undetermined. This CDR3 spans 15 amino acids. CDR1 LNHNV and CDR2 YYDKDF come from the germline V gene (reference sequence). V lost 5 bases to trimming and J lost 5 bases, with 16 bases between them. This CDR3 is CATSRPATRRNTIYF. The CDR3 nucleotides are TGTGCCACCAGCCGACCTGCTACTCGAAGAAACACCATATATTTT.

This clonotype has a count of ten or more. This sequence joins TRBV20-1 and TRBJ2-7, with TRBD1 matching 10 bases. CDR3 length: 15 amino acids. From germline, CDR1 is DFQATT and CDR2 SNEGSKA (reference sequence). V lost 1 base to trimming and J lost 6 bases; unmatched junction nucleotides: 9. The CDR3 loop is CSARGAGTGVREQYF. DNA for the CDR3: TGCAGTGCTAGAGGGGCCGGGACAGGGGTACGCGAGCAGTACTTC.

The sample holds a few counts of this clonotype. The rearrangement joins TRBV6-5 to TRBJ2-7, with D perhaps being TRBD1 or TRBD2 (5 bases each). V lost 2 bases, J lost 3 bases, and 11 bases lay in between. CDR1 is MNHEY, CDR2 SVGAGI, per germline. The length of the CDR3 is 14 residues. The DNA for the CDR3 is TGTGCCAGCAGTTACGGGGGAACCCTCTACGAGCAGTACTTC. Translating gives CASSYGGTLYEQYF.

Notes on this clonotype: A read error is possible here, since a much larger clone lies one base away. The V and J genes are TRBV20-1 and TRBJ1-1, with D unresolved. The CDR3 loop spans 13 amino acids. Germline assignment: CDR1 DFQATT and CDR2 SNEGSKA (reference sequence). CDR3 DNA sequence: TGCTGTGCTATTCTCCCACGGACCACTGAAGCTTTCTTT. Its translation: CCAILPRTTEAFF.

This clonotype was found many times. The J gene is TRBJ1-2, the V gene TRBV6-1; D is possibly TRBD1 (6 bases). CDR3 length: 13 residues. The germline V gene encodes CDR1 MNHNS and CDR2 SASEGT. The V gene lost 2 bases and the J gene lost 9 bases, with 13 bases spanning the gap. CDR3 DNA sequence: TGTGCCAGCAGTGAAAGCGGCAGGGGACGCTACACCTTC. It is translated as CASSESGRGRYTF.

The J gene is TRBJ1-5, the V gene TRBV7-9; 7 bases map to TRBD1. Germline lookup yields CDR1 SEHNR and CDR2 FQNEAQ (reference sequence). V shed 4 bases, J shed 1 base, and the junction held 4 bases outside the gene matches. The CDR3 runs 15 residues. As DNA, the CDR3 is TGTGCCAGCAGCTCGACAGGGTTGAGCAATCAGCCCCAGCATTTT. Its protein is CASSSTGLSNQPQHF.

This clonotype came up a few times. The chain joins TRBV20-1 to TRBJ1-6; D gene ambiguous. Germline-derived CDR1 and CDR2 are DFQATT and SNEGSKA (reference sequence). The V end was cut by 0 bases, the J end by 8 bases, with 20 bases between. This CDR3 has 17 amino acids. The CDR3 sequence: CSARDAIDGIYDSPLHF. The CDR3 nucleotides are TGCAGTGCTAGAGACGCAATCGACGGGATATATGATTCACCCCTCCACTTT.

The chain is built from TRBV28 and TRBJ1-4; TRBD1 matches at 12 bases. This CDR3 spans 16 amino acids. CDR1 and CDR2 from the germline V gene are MDHEN and SYDVKM. With V trimmed by 4 bases and J by 9 bases, 9 bases remained unmatched. The DNA for the CDR3 is TGTGCCAGCAGTTCCGCCGGGACAGGGGGCAATAAAAAACTGTTTTTT. This codes for CASSSAGTGGNKKLFF.

The chain has TRBV2 and TRBJ2-1; D is ambiguous. The CDR3 is 15 amino acids. The germline V gene has CDR1 SNHLY and CDR2 FYNNEI. The V end lost 1 base, the J end lost 4 bases, and 11 bases lay between the germline ends. The CDR3 here is CASSEGASHYNEQFF. The DNA of the CDR3 is TGTGCCAGCAGTGAAGGGGCCTCGCATTACAATGAGCAGTTCTTC.

This clonotype appeared many times. The chain recombines TRBV7-2 with TRBJ2-7; 14 bases are a match to TRBD2. Germline V gene lookup returns CDR1 SGHTA and CDR2 FQGNSA. The trim removed 6 bases at V and 2 bases at J, leaving 3 bases unmatched. CDR3 size: 15 residues. CDR3 DNA sequence: TGTGCCAGCAGTTGGGGACTAGCGGGGGCCTACGAGCAGTACTTC. This encodes CASSWGLAGAYEQYF.

This clonotype came up many times. The rearrangement uses TRBV2 and TRBJ2-7; 11 bases are a match to TRBD2. Germline V CDR1 and CDR2: SNHLY, FYNNEI. The CDR3 contains 14 residues. The ends lost 5 bases at V and 7 bases at J; junction bases unmatched: 7. The CDR3 loop reads CASSPGTSGREQYF. The CDR3 region has the DNA TGTGCCAGCAGTCCCGGGACTAGCGGAAGGGAGCAGTACTTC.

Notes on this clonotype: A much larger clone differs by one base, so this may be a read error. The chain employs TRBV7-2 and TRBJ2-2; possibly TRBD1 for D (6 bases). The CDR3 runs 14 residues. Germline lookup yields CDR1 SGHTA and CDR2 FQGNSA. With 4 bases removed from V and 9 bases from J, the gap between germline ends came to 15 bases. The CDR3 loop is CASSSYRETRELFF. CDR3 nucleotide sequence: TGTGCCAGCAGCTCGTACAGGGAAACCAGGGAGCTGTTTTTT.

The chain links TRBV4-1 to TRBJ1-2; 11 bases are a match to TRBD1. CDR3 size: 18 residues. Germline V gives CDR1 MGHRA, CDR2 YSYEKL. V shed 1 base and J 7 bases; nucleotides not matched to a gene: 14. The CDR3 sequence: CASSQAPRTGGGRPGYTF. The CDR3 nucleotides are TGCGCCAGCAGCCAAGCACCCAGGACAGGGGGCGGACGTCCTGGCTACACCTTC.

The chain links TRBV20-1 to TRBJ2-5; 8 bases line up with TRBD2. From germline, CDR1 is DFQATT and CDR2 SNEGSKA (reference sequence). The V gene end was trimmed by 1 base and the J gene end by 6 bases; junction bases not matched to a gene: 7. The CDR3 is 14 amino acids. CDR3 in amino acids: CSARASGGGKTQYF. The CDR3 coding sequence is TGCAGTGCTAGAGCCAGCGGGGGTGGGAAGACCCAGTACTTC.

This rearrangement joins TRBV12-3 or TRBV12-4 to TRBJ2-3; no clear D gene. V lost 5 bases and J 6 bases, leaving 18 bases between the germline ends. The CDR3 has 15 amino acids. DNA for the CDR3: TGTGCCAGCAGTCCCTCTTTGCGTCTCACGGATACGCAGTATTTT. This translates into CASSPSLRLTDTQYF.

This clonotype was counted at least ten times. The V gene is TRBV12-3 or TRBV12-4, the J gene TRBJ2-1; 9 nucleotides match TRBD1. The CDR3 totals 18 residues. V shed 2 bases and J 4 bases; nucleotides not matched to a gene: 12. The CDR3 sequence: CASSLFPRTGERYNEQFF. In DNA form, the CDR3 reads TGTGCCAGCAGTTTATTCCCGCGGACAGGGGAAAGGTACAATGAGCAGTTCTTC.

Remarks on this clonotype: This may be a read error, as it is one base from a much larger clone. The conserved final phenylalanine or tryptophan is absent from the CDR3, which likely points to a read error. This chain connects TRBV12-3 or TRBV12-4 to TRBJ1-3; D remains unclear. The V gene lost 3 bases and the J gene lost 0 bases, with 12 bases spanning the gap. The CDR3 runs to 16 residues. The chain's CDR3 is CASSLGNQPSGNTIYC. DNA for the CDR3: TGTGCCAGCAGTTTGGGCAACCAACCCTCTGGAAACACCATATATTGT.

This clonotype was detected many times. This sequence joins TRBV21-1 and TRBJ2-7. TRBV21-1 is a known pseudogene. This CDR3 comprises 11 residues. The CDR3 DNA follows: TGTGCCAGCAGCAAAGCGGGGGAGCAGTACTTC. It codes for CASSKAGEQYF.

The chain has TRBV20-1 and TRBJ2-5; 10 bases map to TRBD2. This CDR3 is 15 amino acids long. J lost 5 bases, V lost 4 bases, and 10 bases had no gene match. In germline, CDR1 is DFQATT, CDR2 SNEGSKA (reference sequence). CDR3 sequence reads: CSATESGGAHETQYF. The CDR3 DNA is TGCAGTGCTACAGAAAGCGGGGGGGCTCACGAGACCCAGTACTTC.

This clonotype was seen repeatedly, ten times or more. The chain uses TRBV10-3 and TRBJ2-3, with 10 bases fitting TRBD2. V was pared by 10 bases and J by 1 base, with 11 bases of the junction left unmatched. This CDR3 has 16 amino acids. Germline CDR1 reads ENHRY; CDR2 reads SYGVKD. The CDR3 protein is CATNQRLAGGTDTQYF. CDR3 coding DNA: TGTGCCACCAATCAAAGGCTAGCGGGGGGCACAGATACGCAGTATTTT.

The chain uses TRBV12-3 or TRBV12-4 and TRBJ1-3; D is perhaps TRBD1 (5 bases). This CDR3 is built from 18 residues. V gave up 0 bases and J gave up 0 bases, with 15 bases separating them. The chain's CDR3 is CASSLASTTALSGNTIYF. The CDR3 bases are TGTGCCAGCAGTTTAGCATCCACGACAGCCCTCTCTGGAAACACCATATATTTT.